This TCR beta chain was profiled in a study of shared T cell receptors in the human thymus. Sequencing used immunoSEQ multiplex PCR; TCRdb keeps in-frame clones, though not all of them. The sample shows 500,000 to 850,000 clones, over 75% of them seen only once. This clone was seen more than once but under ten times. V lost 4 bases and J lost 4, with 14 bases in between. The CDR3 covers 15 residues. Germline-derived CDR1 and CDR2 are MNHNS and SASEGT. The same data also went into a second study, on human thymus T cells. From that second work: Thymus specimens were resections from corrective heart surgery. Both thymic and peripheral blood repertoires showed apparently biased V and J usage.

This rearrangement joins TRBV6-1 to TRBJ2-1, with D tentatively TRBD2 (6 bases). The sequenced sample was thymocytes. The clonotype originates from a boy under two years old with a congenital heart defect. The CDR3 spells CASSAGVGGYNEQFF. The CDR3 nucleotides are TGTGCCAGCAGTGCGGGAGTAGGAGGATACAATGAGCAGTTCTTC.